This is a list of T cell receptor beta chains from one sample in a study of T-cell memory formation after mild COVID-19. TCRdb re-called the 5' RACE reads through MiXCR, storing one row per CDR3 protein. The repertoire holds some 180,000 distinct CDR3 sequences, with 10% to 15% as singletons. The sequenced material came from PBMCs or a T cell subset sorted from them (not recorded which). These TCRs come from a man between 18 and 35 years old who had mild COVID-19 (a few samples of this study predate the infection). Cell type and time point are not known. The CDR3 runs from the conserved cysteine through the conserved F or W. For some rows the clone size is stated as once, few or many, or as a class when expanded; others skip it.

clone_size,v_call,j_call,cdr3_aa
many,TRBV12-3/TRBV12-4,TRBJ2-7,CASTFSGSYEQYF
-,TRBV5-1,TRBJ1-2,CASSLVGGGYTF
-,TRBV2,TRBJ2-3,CASGTRGQGDTQYF
-,TRBV6-2/TRBV6-3,TRBJ1-1,CASLRTALNTEAFF
-,TRBV5-6,TRBJ2-5,CASSLRAQGQKETQYF
-,TRBV20-1,TRBJ1-3,CSGRDGGNTIYF
-,TRBV2,TRBJ2-5,CATGTSEETQYF
-,TRBV2,TRBJ1-5,CASRPVRDQPQHF
few,TRBV12-3/TRBV12-4,TRBJ2-7,CASSFGQTNNEQYF
-,TRBV20-1,TRBJ1-4,CSAPDPRGSTNEKLFF
-,TRBV5-1,TRBJ2-3,CASMKRDRGADTQYF
few,TRBV10-3,TRBJ2-2,CAIMTGGPAGELFF
-,TRBV19,TRBJ2-7,CASQARDRDEQYF
-,TRBV12-3/TRBV12-4,TRBJ1-6,CASRTGRNSPLHF
few,TRBV11-2,TRBJ2-2,CASSTIKGGGELFF
medium-sized,TRBV12-3/TRBV12-4,TRBJ1-1,CASSFLRGGTGDLVNTEAFF
few,TRBV7-8,TRBJ2-3,CASSHRTYTDTQYF
-,TRBV7-8,TRBJ2-1,CASSLRTSGGHHRYNEQFF
many,TRBV7-2,TRBJ1-2,CASEAGGLYGYTF
-,TRBV7-7,TRBJ2-1,CASSLNLGDEQFF
few,TRBV6-2/TRBV6-3,TRBJ1-1,CASSYSTGRTEAFF
-,TRBV7-3,TRBJ2-6,CASSPTGTNSGANVLTF
-,TRBV6-5,TRBJ1-6,CASGSSVGGNSPLHF
-,TRBV25-1,TRBJ1-4,CASSDPSGSNEKLFF
-,TRBV7-2,TRBJ1-4,CASSHDRGNEKLFF
many,TRBV5-1,TRBJ2-2,CASSLGPGELFF
-,TRBV10-1,TRBJ2-2,CASSQLYTGELFF
-,TRBV7-9,TRBJ2-3,CASSQHNRAADTQYF
many,TRBV29-1,TRBJ2-1,CSARAYNEQFF
few,TRBV7-2,TRBJ2-1,CASRIRGARALNSYNEQFF
-,TRBV28,TRBJ2-2,CASKVRGSNTGELFF
-,TRBV28,TRBJ2-3,CAATAGGRAQYF
-,TRBV5-4,TRBJ2-4,CASSYGGPVKNIQYF
-,TRBV7-6,TRBJ1-3,CASSPRGGDSGNTIYF
-,TRBV4-3,TRBJ1-1,CASSQDLNRGLVNTEAFF
few,TRBV5-1,TRBJ2-2,CASGQGLDTGELFF
few,TRBV7-2,TRBJ1-3,CASSLVHSSSGNTIYF
many,TRBV5-1,TRBJ2-3,CASRRQGGTDTQYF
-,TRBV4-2,TRBJ1-1,CASSQDGDTEAFF
-,TRBV20-1,TRBJ2-3,CSALTRTDTQYF
many,TRBV11-2,TRBJ2-3,CASSLVLGTKRDTQYF
-,TRBV5-1,TRBJ1-2,CASSVSGTSYGYTF
-,TRBV7-9,TRBJ2-6,CASSVPRSGANVLTF
few,TRBV7-2,TRBJ2-1,CASSDKGLATYNEQFF
few,TRBV12-3/TRBV12-4,TRBJ1-2,CASSFGGREGYTF